This T cell receptor (beta chain) came from a study of Ad26.COV2.S vaccination and SARS-CoV-2 variants. The germline CDR1 and CDR2 sequences are SGHNT and YENEEA. V was trimmed by 5 bases and J by 11 bases, leaving 18 bases between them. This CDR3 contains 14 residues. TCRdb's table, derived via immunoSEQ multiplex PCR, lists solely in-frame clones and lacks some. The sample shows hundreds of thousands of clones, 90% of them seen only once. Documented treatment: 15 to 20 received Ad26.COV2.S at low or high dose, single or two shots; five or six received placebo; per-sample allocation not given. Day 63 after the first vaccine or placebo injection was the time point for sampling.

The clonotype originates from a person aged 18-65 years who received the Ad26.COV2.S COVID-19 vaccine or a placebo. The chain recombines TRBV11-3 with TRBJ1-4, with a tentative D call TRBD1 (5 bases). The specimen was peripheral blood, collected in a trial of Ad26.COV2.S vaccine versus placebo. CDR3 sequence: CASSLQTGDRKLFF. CDR3 coding DNA: TGTGCCAGCAGCCTCCAAACGGGGGATCGGAAACTGTTTTTT.